The following is a T cell receptor (beta chain) sequence with its context. Its specificity is unknown. The sample originates from a study of regulatory T cells in long-lasting Graves disease. Study details: Patients with persistent Graves' disease had over 5 years of antithyroid drugs and persistent TSH receptor antibodies.

Germline-derived CDR1 and CDR2 are MGHDK and SYGVNS. Trimming cost V 2 bases and J 5 bases; bases outside gene matches: 9. This CDR3 is built from 17 residues. According to the study, TCR beta libraries were built with iRepertoire HTBI primers and CDR3-region Arm-PCR. MiXCR, run by TCRdb on the multiplex PCR reads, gives a single entry per CDR3 protein. The sample lists around 400,000 distinct CDR3 sequences; around 24% were seen once. Study-wide results and limits: Under persistent disease, TRBV28, TRBJ1-2 and TRBJ2-5 were used preferentially. Study was limited to peripheral blood, excluding thyroid tissue. Those with persistent Graves' had less TCR diversity than newly diagnosed patients.

Time point here: persistent/refractory GD, antithyroid drugs over 5 years with positive TRAb. PBMC-extracted RNA yielded the TCR library. This sample comprised peripheral blood mononuclear cells (PBMCs), obtained when the disease was refractory, from a patient treated with antithyroid drugs. This clonotype was obtained from a female donor with Graves disease. This rearrangement joins TRBV25-1 to TRBJ2-5; 12 bases are shared with TRBD2. CDR3: CASSEVLAGGPGETQYF. In nucleotides, the CDR3 is TGTGCCAGCAGTGAAGTCCTAGCGGGAGGGCCTGGGGAGACCCAGTACTTC.